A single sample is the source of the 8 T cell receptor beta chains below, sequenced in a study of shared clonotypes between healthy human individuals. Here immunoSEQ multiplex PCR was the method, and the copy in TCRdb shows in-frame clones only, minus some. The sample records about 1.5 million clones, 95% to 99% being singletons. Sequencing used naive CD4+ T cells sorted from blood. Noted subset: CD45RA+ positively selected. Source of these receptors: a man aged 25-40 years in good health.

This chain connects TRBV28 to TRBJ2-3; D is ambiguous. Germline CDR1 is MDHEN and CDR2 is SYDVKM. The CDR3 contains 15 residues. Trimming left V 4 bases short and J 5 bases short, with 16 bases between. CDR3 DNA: TGTGCCAGCAGTTCGGCGGCAATGAGTGGAGATACGCAGTATTTT. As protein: CASSSAAMSGDTQYF.

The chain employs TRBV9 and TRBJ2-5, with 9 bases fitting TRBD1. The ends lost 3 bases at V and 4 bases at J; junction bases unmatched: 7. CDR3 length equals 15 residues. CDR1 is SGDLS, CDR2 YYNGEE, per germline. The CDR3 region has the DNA TGTGCCAGCAGCGCTTTACAGGGGGCCGGAGAGACCCAGTACTTC. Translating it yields CASSALQGAGETQYF. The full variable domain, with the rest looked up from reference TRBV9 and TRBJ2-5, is DSGVTQTPKHLITATGQRVTLRCSPRSGDLSVYWYQQSLDQGLQFLIQYYNGEERAKGNILERFSAQQFPDLHSELNLSSLELGDSALYFCASSALQGAGETQYFGPGTRLLVL.

This CDR3 is CASSPTKPRGTDTQYF. Here the CDR3 DNA reads TGCGCCAGCAGTCCAACGAAACCTCGGGGCACAGATACGCAGTATTTT. This chain uses TRBV5-1 with TRBJ2-3, with unresolved D. The CDR3 loop spans 16 amino acids. With 5 bases removed from V and 1 base from J, the gap between germline ends came to 17 bases. Germline assignment: CDR1 SGHRS and CDR2 YFSETQ. The full variable domain, with the rest looked up from reference TRBV5-1 and TRBJ2-3, is KAGVTQTPRYLIKTRGQQVTLSCSPISGHRSVSWYQQTPGQGLQFLFEYFSETQRNKGNFPGRFSGRQFSNSRSEMNVSTLELGDSALYLCASSPTKPRGTDTQYFGPGTRLTVL.

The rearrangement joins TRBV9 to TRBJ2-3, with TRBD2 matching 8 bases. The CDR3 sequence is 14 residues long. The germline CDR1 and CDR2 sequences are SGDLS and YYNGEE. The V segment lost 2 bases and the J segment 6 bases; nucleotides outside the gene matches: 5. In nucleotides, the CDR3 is TGTGCCAGCAGCGTGCCCAGCGGGAGCGATACGCAGTATTTT. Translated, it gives CASSVPSGSDTQYF.

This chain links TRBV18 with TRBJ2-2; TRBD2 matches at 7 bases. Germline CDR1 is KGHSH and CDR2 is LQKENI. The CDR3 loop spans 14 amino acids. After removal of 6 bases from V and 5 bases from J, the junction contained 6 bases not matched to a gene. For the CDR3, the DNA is TGTGCCAGCTCCCCGAGCGGGACGACCGGGGAGCTGTTTTTT. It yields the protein CASSPSGTTGELFF.

The CDR3 DNA reads TGCGCCAGCAGCCTAGGGGTACCAGGGGCCCAAGATACGCAGTATTTT. This sequence encodes CASSLGVPGAQDTQYF. The rearrangement joins TRBV4-3 to TRBJ2-3; tentative D call: TRBD1 (6 bases). Germline V gene lookup returns CDR1 LGHNA and CDR2 YSLEER. This CDR3 is built from 16 residues. The V end was cut by 4 bases, the J end by 5 bases, with 19 bases between.

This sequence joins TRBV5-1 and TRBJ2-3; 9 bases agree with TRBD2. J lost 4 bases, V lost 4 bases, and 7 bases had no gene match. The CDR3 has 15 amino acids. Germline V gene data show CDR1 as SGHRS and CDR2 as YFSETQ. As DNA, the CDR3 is TGCGCCAGCAGCAGCAGCGGGAGGATGTCAGATACGCAGTATTTT. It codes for CASSSSGRMSDTQYF.

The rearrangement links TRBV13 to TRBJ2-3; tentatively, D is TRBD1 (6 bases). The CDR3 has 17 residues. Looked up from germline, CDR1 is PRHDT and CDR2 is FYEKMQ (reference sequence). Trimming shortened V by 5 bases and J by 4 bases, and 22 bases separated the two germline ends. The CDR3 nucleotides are TGTGCCAGCAGCAGGCGTACCGGGACAATAAGAGCAGATACGCAGTATTTT. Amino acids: CASSRRTGTIRADTQYF.